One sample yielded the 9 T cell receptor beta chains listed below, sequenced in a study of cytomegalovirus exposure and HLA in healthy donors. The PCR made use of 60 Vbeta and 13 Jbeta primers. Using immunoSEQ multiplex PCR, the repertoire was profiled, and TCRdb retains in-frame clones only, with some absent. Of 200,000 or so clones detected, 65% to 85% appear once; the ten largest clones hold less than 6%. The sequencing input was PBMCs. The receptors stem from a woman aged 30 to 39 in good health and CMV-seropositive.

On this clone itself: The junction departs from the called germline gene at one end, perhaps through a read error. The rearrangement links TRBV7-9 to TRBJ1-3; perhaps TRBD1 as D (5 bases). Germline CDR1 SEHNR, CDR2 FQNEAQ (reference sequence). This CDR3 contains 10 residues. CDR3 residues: CASSLEVTEF. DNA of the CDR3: TGTGCCAGCAGCTTAGAGGTGACAGAATTT.

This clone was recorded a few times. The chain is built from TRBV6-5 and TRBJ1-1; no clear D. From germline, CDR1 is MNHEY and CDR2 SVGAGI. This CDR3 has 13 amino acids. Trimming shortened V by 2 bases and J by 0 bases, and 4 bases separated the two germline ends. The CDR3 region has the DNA TGTGCCAGCAGTTACCTCTTGAACACTGAAGCTTTCTTT. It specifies CASSYLLNTEAFF.

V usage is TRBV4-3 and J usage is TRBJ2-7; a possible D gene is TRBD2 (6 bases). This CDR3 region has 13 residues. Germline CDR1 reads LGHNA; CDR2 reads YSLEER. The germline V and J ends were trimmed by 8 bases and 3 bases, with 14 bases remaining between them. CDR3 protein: CASSRLVGYEQYF. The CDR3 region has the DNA TGCGCCAGCTCAAGACTAGTTGGCTACGAGCAGTACTTC.

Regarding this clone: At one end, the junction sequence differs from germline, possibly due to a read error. Here the CDR3 reads CVSSRTGSNTEAFF. The CDR3, as DNA: TGCGTCAGCAGCCGTACGGGATCGAACACTGAAGCTTTCTTT. This sequence joins TRBV5-1 and TRBJ1-1; D uncertain. The germline CDR1 and CDR2 sequences are SGHRS and YFSETQ. The CDR3 runs to 14 residues.

The CDR3 loop reads CASSYGGPNLSTGELFF. CDR3 nucleotide sequence: TGCGCCAGCAGCTACGGGGGACCGAACCTCTCCACCGGGGAGCTGTTTTTT. V usage is TRBV5-1 and J usage is TRBJ2-2; a possible D gene is TRBD2 (6 bases). The CDR3 contains 17 residues. V shed 3 bases and J shed 4 bases, with 19 bases lying between them. The germline gives CDR1 SGHRS, CDR2 YFSETQ.

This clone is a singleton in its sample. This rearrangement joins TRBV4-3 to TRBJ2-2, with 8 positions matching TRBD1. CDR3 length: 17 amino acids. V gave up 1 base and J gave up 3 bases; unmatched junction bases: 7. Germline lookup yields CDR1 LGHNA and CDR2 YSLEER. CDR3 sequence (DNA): TGCGCCAGCAGCCAAGCTACAGGGGGAGCCTACACCGGGGAGCTGTTTTTT. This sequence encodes CASSQATGGAYTGELFF.

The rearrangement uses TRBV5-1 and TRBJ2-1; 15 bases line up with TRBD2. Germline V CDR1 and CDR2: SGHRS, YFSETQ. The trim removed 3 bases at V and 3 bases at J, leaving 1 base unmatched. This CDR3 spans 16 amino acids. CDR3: CASSSGLAGGYNEQFF. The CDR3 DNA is TGCGCCAGCAGCTCGGGACTAGCGGGGGGCTACAATGAGCAGTTCTTC.

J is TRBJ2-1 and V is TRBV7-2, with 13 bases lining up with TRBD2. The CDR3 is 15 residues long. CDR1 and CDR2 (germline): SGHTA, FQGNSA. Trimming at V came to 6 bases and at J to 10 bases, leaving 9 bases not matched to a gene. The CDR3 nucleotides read TGTGCCAGCAGTAAAGGGGGACTAGCGGGGTCGGAGCAGTTCTTC. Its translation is CASSKGGLAGSEQFF.

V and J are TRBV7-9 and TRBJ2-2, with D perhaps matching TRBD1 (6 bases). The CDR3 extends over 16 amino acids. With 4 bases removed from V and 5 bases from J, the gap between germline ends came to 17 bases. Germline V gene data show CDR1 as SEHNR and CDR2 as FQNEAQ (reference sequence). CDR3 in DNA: TGTGCCAGCAGCTCCTCTGGACAGTACCTTACCGGGGAGCTGTTTTTT. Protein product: CASSSSGQYLTGELFF.